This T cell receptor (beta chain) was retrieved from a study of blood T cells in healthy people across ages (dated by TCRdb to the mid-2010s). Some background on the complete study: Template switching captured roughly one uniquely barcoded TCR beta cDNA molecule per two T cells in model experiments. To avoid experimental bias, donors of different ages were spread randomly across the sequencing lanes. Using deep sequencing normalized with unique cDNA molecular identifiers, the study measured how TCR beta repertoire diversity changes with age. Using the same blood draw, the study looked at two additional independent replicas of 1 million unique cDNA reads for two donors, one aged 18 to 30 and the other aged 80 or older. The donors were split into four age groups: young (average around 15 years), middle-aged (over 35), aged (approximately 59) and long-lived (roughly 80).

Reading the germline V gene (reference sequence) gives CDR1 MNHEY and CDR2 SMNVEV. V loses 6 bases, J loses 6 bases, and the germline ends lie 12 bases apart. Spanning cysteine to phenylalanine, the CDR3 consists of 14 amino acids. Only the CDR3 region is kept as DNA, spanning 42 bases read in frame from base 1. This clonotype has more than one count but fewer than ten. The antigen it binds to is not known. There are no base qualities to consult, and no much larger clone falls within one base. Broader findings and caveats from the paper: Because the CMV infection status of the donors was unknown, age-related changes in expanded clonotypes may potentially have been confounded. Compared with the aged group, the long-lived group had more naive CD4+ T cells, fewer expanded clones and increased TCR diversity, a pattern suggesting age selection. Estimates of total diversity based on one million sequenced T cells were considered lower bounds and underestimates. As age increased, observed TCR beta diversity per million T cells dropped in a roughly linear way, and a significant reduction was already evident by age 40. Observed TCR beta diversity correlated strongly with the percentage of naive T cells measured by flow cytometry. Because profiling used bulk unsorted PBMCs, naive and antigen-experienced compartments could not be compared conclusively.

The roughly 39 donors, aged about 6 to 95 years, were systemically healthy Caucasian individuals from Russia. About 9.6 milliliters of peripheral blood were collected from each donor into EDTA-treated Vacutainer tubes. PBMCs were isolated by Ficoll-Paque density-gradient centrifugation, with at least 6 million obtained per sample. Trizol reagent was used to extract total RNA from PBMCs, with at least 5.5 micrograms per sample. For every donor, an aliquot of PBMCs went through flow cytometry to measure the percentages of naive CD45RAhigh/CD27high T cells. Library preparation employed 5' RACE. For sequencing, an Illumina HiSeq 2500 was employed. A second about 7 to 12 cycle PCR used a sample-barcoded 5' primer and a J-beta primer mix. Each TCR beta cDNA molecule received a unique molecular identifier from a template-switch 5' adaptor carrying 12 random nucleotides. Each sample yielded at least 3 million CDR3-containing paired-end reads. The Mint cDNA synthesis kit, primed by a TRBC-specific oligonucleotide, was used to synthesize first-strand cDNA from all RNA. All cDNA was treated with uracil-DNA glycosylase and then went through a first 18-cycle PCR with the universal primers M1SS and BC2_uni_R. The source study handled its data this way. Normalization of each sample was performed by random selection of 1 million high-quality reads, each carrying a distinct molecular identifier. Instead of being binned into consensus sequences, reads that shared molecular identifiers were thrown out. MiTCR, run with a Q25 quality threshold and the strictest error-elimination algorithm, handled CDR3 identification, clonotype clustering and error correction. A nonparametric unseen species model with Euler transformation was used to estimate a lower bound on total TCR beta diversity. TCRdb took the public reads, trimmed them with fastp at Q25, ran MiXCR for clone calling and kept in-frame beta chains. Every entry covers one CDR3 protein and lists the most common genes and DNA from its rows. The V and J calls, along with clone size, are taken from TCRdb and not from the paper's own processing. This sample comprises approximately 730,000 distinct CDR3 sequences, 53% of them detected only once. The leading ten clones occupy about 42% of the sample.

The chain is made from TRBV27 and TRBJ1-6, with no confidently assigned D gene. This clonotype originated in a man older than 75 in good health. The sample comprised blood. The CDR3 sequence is CASSAGRGNSPLHF. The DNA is TGTGCCAGCAGCGCCGGACGGGGTAATTCACCCCTCCACTTT.